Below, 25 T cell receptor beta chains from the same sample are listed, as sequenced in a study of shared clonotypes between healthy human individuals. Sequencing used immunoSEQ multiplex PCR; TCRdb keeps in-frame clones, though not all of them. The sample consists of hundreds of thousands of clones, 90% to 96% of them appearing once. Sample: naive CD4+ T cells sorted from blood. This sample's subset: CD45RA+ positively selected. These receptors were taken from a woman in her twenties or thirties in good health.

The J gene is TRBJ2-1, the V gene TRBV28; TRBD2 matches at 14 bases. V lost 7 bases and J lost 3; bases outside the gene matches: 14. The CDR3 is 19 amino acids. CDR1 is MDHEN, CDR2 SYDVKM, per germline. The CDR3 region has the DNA TGTGCCAGCAATGCCGGGACTAGCGGGAGTTTGATCAACTACAATGAGCAGTTCTTC. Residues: CASNAGTSGSLINYNEQFF.

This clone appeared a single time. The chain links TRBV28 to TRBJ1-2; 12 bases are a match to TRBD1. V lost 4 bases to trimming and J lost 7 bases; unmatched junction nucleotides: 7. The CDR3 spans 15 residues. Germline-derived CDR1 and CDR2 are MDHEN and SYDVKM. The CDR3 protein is CASSSSGDRGLGYTF. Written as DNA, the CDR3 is TGTGCCAGCAGTTCCAGCGGGGACAGGGGGCTTGGCTACACCTTC.

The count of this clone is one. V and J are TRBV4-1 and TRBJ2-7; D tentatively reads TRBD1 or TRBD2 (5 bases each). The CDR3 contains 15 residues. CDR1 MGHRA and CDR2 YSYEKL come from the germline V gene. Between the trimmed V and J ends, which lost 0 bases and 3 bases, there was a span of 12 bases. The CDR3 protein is CASSQDQGPGYEQYF. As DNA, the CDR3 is TGCGCCAGCAGCCAAGACCAGGGACCGGGCTACGAGCAGTACTTC.

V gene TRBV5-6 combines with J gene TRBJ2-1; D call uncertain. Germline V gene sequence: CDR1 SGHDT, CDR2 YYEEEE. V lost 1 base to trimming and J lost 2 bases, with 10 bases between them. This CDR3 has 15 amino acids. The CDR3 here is CASSLSLATYNEQFF. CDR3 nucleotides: TGTGCCAGCAGCTTGTCTCTGGCAACCTACAATGAGCAGTTCTTC. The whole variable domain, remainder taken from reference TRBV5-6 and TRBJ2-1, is DAGVTQSPTHLIKTRGQQVTLRCSPKSGHDTVSWYQQALGQGPQFIFQYYEEEERQRGNFPDRFSGHQFPNYSSELNVNALLLGDSALYLCASSLSLATYNEQFFGPGTRLTVL.

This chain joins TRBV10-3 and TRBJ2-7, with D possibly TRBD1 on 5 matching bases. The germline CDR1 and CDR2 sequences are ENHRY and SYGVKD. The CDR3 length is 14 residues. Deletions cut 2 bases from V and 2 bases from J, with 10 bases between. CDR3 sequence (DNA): TGTGCCATCAGTGAGGGGGCAGGACCCTACGAGCAGTACTTC. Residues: CAISEGAGPYEQYF.

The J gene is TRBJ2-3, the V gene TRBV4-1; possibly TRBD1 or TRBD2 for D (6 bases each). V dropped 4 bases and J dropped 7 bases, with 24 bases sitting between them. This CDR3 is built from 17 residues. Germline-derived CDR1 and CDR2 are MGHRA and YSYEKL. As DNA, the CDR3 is TGCGCCAGCAGCCCGCAGGGGCAACGGGCGCGGGATCATACGCAGTATTTT. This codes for CASSPQGQRARDHTQYF.

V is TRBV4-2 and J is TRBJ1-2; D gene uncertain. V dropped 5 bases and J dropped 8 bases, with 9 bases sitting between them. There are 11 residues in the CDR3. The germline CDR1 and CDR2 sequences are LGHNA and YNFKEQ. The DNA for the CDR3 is TGTGCCAGCAGCTTAGTTGGGGGCTACACCTTC. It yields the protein CASSLVGGYTF.

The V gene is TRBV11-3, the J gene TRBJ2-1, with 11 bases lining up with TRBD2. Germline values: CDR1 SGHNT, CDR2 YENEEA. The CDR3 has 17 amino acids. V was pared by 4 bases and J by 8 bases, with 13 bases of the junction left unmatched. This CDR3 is CASSWGTSGLGGDEQFF. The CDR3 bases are TGTGCCAGCAGCTGGGGGACTAGCGGTCTGGGAGGAGATGAGCAGTTCTTC.

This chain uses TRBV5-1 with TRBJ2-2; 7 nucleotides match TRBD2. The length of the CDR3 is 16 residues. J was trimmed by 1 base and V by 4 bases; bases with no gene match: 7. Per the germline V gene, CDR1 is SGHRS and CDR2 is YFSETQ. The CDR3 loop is CASSPIGGRNTGELFF. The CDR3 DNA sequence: TGCGCCAGCAGCCCAATTGGCGGGAGGAACACCGGGGAGCTGTTTTTT.

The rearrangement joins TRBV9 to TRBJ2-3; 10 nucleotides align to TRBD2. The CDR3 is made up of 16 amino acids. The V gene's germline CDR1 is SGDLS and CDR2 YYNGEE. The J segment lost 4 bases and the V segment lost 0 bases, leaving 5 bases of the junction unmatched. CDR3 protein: CASSVGAGGSADTQYF. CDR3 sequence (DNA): TGTGCCAGCAGCGTAGGAGCGGGAGGGTCAGCAGATACGCAGTATTTT.

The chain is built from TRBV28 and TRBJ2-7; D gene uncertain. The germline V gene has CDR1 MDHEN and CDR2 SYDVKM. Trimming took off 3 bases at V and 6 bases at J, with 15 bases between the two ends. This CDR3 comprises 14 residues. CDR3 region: CASSFPQGYGEQYF. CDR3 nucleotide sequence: TGTGCCAGCAGTTTTCCCCAAGGGTATGGCGAGCAGTACTTC. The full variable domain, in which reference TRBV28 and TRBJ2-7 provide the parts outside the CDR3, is DVKVTQSSRYLVKRTGEKVFLECVQDMDHENMFWYRQDPGLGLRLIYFSYDVKMKEKGDIPEGYSVSREKKERFSLILESASTNQTSMYLCASSFPQGYGEQYFGPGTRLTVT.

CDR3 in DNA: TGTGCCAGCAGTTTATATTGGGGGGCGGTGGATCAGCCCCAGCATTTT. Protein product: CASSLYWGAVDQPQHF. The chain carries TRBV28 and TRBJ1-5; possible D gene TRBD1, 6 bases. Germline V lookup: CDR1 MDHEN, CDR2 SYDVKM. CDR3 length: 16 amino acids. V was pared by 1 base and J by 5 bases, with 15 bases between.

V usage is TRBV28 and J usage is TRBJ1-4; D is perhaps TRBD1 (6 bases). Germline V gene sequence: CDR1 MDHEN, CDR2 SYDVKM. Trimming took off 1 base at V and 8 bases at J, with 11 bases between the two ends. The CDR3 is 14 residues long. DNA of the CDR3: TGTGCCAGCAGTTTATCCAGGGGAAACGAAAAACTGTTTTTT. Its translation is CASSLSRGNEKLFF.

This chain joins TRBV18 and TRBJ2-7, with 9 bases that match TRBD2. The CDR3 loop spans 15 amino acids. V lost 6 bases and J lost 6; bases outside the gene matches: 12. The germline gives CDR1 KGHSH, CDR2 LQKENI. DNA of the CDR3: TGTGCCAGCTCCCCAGGAGGTATGCGGGAGGGCGAGCAGTACTTC. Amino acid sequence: CASSPGGMREGEQYF.

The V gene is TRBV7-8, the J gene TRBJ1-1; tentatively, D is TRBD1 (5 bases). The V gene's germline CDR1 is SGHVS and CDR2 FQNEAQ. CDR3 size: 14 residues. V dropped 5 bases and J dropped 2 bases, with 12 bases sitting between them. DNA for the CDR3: TGTGCCAGCAGCGTGAGACAGTCTAACACTGAAGCTTTCTTT. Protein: CASSVRQSNTEAFF.

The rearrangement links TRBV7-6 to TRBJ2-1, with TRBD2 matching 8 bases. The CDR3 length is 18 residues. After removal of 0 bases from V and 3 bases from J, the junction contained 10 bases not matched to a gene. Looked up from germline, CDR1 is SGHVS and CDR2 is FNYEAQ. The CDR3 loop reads CASSLANRAGVFYNEQFF. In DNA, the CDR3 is TGTGCCAGCAGCTTAGCGAATCGAGCGGGAGTATTCTACAATGAGCAGTTCTTC.

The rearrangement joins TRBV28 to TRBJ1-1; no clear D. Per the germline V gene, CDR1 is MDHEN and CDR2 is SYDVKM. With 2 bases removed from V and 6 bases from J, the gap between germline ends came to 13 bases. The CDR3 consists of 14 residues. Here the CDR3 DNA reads TGTGCCAGCAGTTTAGGTCGGAGGATCGCTGAAGCTTTCTTT. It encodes CASSLGRRIAEAFF.

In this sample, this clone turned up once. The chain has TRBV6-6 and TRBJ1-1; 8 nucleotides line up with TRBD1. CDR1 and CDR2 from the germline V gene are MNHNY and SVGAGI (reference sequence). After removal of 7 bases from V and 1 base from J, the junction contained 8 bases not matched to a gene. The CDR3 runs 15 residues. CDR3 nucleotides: TGTGCCAGCACCCAGACGGGACAGGAGAACACTGAAGCTTTCTTT. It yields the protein CASTQTGQENTEAFF.

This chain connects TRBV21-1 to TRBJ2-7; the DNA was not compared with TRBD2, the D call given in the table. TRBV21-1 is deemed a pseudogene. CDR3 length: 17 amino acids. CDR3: CASSKALRLAAQYEQYF. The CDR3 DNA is TGTGCCAGCAGCAAAGCCCTACGACTAGCGGCTCAGTACGAGCAGTACTTC.

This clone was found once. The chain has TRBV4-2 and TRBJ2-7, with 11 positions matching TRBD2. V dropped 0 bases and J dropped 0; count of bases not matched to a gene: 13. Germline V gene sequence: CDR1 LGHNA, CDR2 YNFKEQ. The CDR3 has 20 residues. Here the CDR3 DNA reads TGTGCCAGCAGCCAAGATCGTAATAGCGGGAGGGCCTTTTCCTCCTACGAGCAGTACTTC. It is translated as CASSQDRNSGRAFSSYEQYF.

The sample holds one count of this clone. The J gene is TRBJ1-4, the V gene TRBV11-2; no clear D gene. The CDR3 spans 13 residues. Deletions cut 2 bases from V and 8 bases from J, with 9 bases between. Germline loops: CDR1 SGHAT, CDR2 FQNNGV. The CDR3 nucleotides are TGTGCCAGCAGCTTAAGGGAAGGCGAAAAACTGTTTTTT. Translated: CASSLREGEKLFF.

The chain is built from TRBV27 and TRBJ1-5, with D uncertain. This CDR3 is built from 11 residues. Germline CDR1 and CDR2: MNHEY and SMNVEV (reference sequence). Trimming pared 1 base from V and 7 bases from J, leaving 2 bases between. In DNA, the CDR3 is TGTGCCAGCAGTTTATTACAGCCCCAGCATTTT. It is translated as CASSLLQPQHF.

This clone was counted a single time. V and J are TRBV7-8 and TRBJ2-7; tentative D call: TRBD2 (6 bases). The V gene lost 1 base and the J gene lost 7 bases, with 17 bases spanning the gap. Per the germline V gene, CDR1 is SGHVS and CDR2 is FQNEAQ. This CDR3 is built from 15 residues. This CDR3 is CASSLGLALTREQYF. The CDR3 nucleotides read TGTGCCAGCAGCTTAGGCCTAGCGTTGACTAGGGAGCAGTACTTC.

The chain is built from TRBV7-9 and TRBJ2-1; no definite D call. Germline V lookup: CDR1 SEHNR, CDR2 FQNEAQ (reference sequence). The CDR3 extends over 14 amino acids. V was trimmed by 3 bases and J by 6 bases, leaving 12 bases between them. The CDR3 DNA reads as TGTGCCAGCAGCTTTAAAACTGCTAGCAATGAGCAGTTCTTC. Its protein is CASSFKTASNEQFF.

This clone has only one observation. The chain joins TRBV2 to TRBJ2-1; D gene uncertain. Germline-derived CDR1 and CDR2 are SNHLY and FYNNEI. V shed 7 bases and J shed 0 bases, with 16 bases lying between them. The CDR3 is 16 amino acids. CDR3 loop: CASTFDSSSSYNEQFF. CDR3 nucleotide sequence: TGTGCCAGCACCTTTGACTCCTCCAGCTCCTACAATGAGCAGTTCTTC.